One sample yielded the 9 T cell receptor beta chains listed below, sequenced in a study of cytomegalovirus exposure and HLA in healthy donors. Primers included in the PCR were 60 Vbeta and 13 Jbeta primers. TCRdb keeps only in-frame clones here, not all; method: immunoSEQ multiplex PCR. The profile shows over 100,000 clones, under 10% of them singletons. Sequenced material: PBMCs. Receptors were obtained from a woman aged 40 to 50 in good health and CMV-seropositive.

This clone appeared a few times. The CDR3 bases are TGTGCCACTGGTCGGGGGGGTAATGAAAAACTGTTTTTT. It encodes CATGRGGNEKLFF. This sequence joins TRBV2 and TRBJ1-4, with a weak D call TRBD1 (5 bases). V lost 10 bases, J lost 4 bases, and 13 bases lay in between. CDR3 length: 13 amino acids. CDR1 is SNHLY, CDR2 FYNNEI, per germline.

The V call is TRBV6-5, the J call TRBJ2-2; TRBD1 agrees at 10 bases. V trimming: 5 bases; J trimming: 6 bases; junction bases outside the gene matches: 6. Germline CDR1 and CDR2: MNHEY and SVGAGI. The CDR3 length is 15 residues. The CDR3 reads CASSAGTGVPGELFF. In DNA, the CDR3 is TGTGCCAGCAGTGCCGGGACAGGGGTACCCGGGGAGCTGTTTTTT.

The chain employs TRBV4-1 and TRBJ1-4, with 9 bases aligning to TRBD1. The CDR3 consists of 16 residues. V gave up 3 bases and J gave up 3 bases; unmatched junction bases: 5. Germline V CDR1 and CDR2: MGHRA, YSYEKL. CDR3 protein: CASSQGQGGANEKLFF. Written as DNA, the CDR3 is TGCGCCAGCAGCCAGGGACAGGGTGGGGCTAATGAAAAACTGTTTTTT.

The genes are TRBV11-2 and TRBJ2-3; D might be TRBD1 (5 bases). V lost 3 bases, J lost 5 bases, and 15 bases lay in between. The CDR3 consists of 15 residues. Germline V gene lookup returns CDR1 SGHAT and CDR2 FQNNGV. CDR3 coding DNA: TGTGCCAGCAGCTTTGGGGCAGGGTGGGGAGATACGCAGTATTTT. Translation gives CASSFGAGWGDTQYF. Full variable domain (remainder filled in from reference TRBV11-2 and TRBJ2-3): EAGVAQSPRYKIIEKRQSVAFWCNPISGHATLYWYQQILGQGPKLLIQFQNNGVVDDSQLPKDRFSAERLKGVDSTLKIQPAKLEDSAVYLCASSFGAGWGDTQYFGPGTRLTVL.

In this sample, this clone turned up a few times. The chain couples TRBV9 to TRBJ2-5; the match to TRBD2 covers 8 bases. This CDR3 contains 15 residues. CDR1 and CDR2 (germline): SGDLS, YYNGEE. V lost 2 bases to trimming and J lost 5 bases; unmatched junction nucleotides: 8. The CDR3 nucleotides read TGTGCCAGCAGCGTCTTTGGCGGGGGGTTTGAGACCCAGTACTTC. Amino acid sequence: CASSVFGGGFETQYF.

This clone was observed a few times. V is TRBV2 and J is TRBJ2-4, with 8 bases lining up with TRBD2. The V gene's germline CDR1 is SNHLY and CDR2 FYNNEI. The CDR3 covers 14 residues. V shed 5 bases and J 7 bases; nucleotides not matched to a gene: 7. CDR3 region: CASSSGLETNIQYF. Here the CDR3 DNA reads TGTGCCAGCAGTTCGGGACTAGAGACCAACATTCAGTACTTC.

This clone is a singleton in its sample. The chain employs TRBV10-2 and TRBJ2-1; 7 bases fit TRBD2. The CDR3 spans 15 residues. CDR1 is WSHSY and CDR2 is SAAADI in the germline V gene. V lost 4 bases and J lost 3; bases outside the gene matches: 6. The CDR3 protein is CASSAGAGVYNEQFF. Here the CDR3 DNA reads TGCGCCAGCAGTGCGGGTGCGGGGGTCTACAATGAGCAGTTCTTC.

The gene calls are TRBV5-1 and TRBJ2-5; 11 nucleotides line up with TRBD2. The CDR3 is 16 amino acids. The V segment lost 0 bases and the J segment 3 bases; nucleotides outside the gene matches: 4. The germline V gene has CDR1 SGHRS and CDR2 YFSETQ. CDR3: CASSLVASGGKETQYF. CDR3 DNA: TGCGCCAGCAGCTTGGTAGCTAGCGGGGGGAAAGAGACCCAGTACTTC.

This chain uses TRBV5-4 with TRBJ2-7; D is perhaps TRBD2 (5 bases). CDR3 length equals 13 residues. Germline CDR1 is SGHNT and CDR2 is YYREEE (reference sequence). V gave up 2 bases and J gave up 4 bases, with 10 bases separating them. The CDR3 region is CASSFDPGYEQYF. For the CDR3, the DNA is TGTGCCAGCAGCTTCGATCCGGGATACGAGCAGTACTTC.